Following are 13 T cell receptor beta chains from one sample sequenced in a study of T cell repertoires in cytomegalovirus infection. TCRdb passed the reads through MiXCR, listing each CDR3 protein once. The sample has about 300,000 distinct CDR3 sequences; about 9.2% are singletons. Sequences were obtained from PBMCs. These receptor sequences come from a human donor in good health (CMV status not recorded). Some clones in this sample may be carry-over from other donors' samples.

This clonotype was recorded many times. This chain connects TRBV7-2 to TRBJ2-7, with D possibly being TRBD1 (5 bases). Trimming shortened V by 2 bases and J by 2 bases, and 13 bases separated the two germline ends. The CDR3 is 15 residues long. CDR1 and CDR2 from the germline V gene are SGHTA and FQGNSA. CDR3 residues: CASSLQGRYTYEQYF. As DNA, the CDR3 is TGTGCCAGCAGCTTACAGGGCAGGTATACCTACGAGCAGTACTTC.

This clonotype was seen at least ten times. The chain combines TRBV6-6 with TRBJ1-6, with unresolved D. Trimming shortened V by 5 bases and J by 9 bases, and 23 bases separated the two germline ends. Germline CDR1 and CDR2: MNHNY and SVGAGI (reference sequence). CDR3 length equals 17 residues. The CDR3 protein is CASSPNKRSPGGSPLHF. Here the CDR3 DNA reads TGTGCCAGCAGTCCAAACAAGAGGTCGCCCGGAGGTTCACCCCTCCACTTT.

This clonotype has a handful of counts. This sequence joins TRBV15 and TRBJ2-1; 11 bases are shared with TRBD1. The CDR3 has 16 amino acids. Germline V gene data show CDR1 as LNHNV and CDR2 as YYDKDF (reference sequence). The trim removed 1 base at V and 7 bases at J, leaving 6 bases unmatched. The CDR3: CATSRGRDRGNNEQFF. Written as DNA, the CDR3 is TGTGCCACCAGCAGAGGACGGGACAGGGGGAATAATGAGCAGTTCTTC.

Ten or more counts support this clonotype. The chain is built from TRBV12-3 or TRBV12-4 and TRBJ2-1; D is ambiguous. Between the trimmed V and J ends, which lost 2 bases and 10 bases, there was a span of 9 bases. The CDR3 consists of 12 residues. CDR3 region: CASSLWSYEQFF. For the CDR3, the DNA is TGTGCCAGCAGTTTATGGTCCTACGAGCAGTTCTTC.

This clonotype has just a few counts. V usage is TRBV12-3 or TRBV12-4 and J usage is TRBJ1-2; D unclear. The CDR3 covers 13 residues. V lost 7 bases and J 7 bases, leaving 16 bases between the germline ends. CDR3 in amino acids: CASTENVGPGYTF. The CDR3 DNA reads TGTGCCAGCACCGAGAATGTAGGGCCTGGCTACACCTTC.

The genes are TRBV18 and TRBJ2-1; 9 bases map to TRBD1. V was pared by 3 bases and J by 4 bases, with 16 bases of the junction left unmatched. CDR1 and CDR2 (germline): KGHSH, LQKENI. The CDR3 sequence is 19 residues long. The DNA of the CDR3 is TGTGCCAGCTCACCCAGGGACAGGGATGGTGGAGTTGGGTACAATGAGCAGTTCTTC. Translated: CASSPRDRDGGVGYNEQFF.

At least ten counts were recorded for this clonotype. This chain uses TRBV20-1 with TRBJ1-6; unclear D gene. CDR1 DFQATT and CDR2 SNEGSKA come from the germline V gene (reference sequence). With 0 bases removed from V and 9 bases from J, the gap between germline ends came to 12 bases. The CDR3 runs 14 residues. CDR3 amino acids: CSAREDGRISPLHF. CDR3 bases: TGCAGTGCTAGAGAAGACGGGCGAATTTCACCCCTCCACTTT.

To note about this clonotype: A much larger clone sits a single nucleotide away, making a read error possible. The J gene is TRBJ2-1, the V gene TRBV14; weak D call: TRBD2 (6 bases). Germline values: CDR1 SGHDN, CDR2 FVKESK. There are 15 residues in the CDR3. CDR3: CASSQGLDSFNEQFF. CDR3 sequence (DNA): TGTGCCAGCAGCCAAGGACTAGACTCCTTCAATGAGCAGTTCTTC.

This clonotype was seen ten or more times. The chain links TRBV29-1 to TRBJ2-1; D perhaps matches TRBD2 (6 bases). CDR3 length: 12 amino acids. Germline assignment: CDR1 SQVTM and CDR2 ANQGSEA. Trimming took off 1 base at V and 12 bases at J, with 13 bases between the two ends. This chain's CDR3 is CSVEGLASGQFF. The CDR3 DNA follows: TGCAGCGTTGAAGGTCTAGCGTCCGGGCAGTTCTTC.

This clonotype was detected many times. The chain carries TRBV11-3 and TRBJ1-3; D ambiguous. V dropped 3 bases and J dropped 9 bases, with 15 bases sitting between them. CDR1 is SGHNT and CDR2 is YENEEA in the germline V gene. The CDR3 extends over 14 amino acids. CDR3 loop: CASSLDPSGGTIYF. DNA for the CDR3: TGTGCCAGCAGCTTGGACCCCTCGGGAGGCACCATATATTTT.

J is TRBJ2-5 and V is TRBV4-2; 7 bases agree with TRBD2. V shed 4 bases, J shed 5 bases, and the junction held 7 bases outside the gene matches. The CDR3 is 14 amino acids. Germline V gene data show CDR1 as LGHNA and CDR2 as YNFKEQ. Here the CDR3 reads CASSPSTSWETQYF. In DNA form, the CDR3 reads TGTGCCAGCAGCCCGTCGACTAGCTGGGAGACCCAGTACTTC.

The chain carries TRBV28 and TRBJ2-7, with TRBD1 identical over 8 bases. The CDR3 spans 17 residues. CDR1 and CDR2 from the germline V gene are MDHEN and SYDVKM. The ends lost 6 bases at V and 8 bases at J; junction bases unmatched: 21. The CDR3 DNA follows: TGTGCCAGCAGAGATACAACAGGGGGACATAACGATGGGAAGCAGTACGTC. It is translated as CASRDTTGGHNDGKQYV.

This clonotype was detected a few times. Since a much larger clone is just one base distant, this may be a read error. The CDR3 loop is CASSHGLSGTEAFF. CDR3 nucleotides: TGTGCCAGCAGCCATGGCCTCTCGGGCACTGAAGCTTTCTTT. The V and J genes are TRBV14 and TRBJ1-1; D gene uncertain. Trimming left V 3 bases short and J 4 bases short, with 12 bases between. In germline, CDR1 is SGHDN, CDR2 FVKESK. The CDR3 covers 14 residues.